The rows below give T cell receptor beta chains drawn from one sample of a study of T cell changes during pregnancy in multiple sclerosis. Here immunoSEQ multiplex PCR was the method, and the copy in TCRdb shows in-frame clones only, minus some. There are 70,000 or so clones in the sample; 80% to 95% occur only once, and roughly 2% lies in the top ten. The sequences come from peripheral blood, collected in the third trimester of pregnancy. These receptors were collected from a female donor in good health, enrolled as a control in a pregnancy study. The CDR3 runs from the conserved cysteine through the conserved F or W. The order of the fields is D gene, clone size, V gene, J gene, CDR3 protein, CDR3 DNA. A D gene is named only where the DNA matches it firmly. Size tells how often a clone was seen (once, few, many) or the class of an expanded clone, and some rows leave it out.

>TRBD1|NA|TRBV7-2|TRBJ2-1
CASSRQTGIYNEQFF
TGTGCCAGCAGCCGCCAGACAGGGATCTACAATGAGCAGTTCTTC
>TRBD2|NA|TRBV4-1|TRBJ2-3
CASSQPTSGQSTDTQYF
TGCGCCAGCAGCCAACCGACTAGCGGGCAGAGCACAGATACGCAGTATTTT
>TRBD2|NA|TRBV30|TRBJ2-7
CASSGLAGGEQYF
TGTGCCTCCAGTGGCCTAGCGGGAGGGGAGCAGTACTTC
>NA|NA|TRBV10-3|TRBJ1-1
CAISPTGTEAFF
TGTGCCATCAGTCCGACGGGCACTGAAGCTTTCTTT
>NA|few|TRBV7-9|TRBJ1-2
CASSPGAKVYGYTF
TGTGCCAGCAGCCCAGGGGCCAAGGTCTATGGCTACACCTTC
>NA|NA|TRBV27|TRBJ1-4
CASSLGPRREKLFF
TGTGCCAGCAGTTTAGGGCCACGCAGGGAAAAACTGTTTTTT
>NA|NA|TRBV5-1|TRBJ2-2
CASSVMVLSPGAGDTGELFF
TGCGCCAGCAGCGTTATGGTACTTTCACCGGGAGCTGGGGACACCGGGGAGCTGTTTTTT
>NA|NA|TRBV5-8|TRBJ2-1
CASSLRSGVGGNEQFF
TGTGCCAGCAGCTTGCGTTCGGGAGTGGGGGGCAATGAGCAGTTCTTC
>TRBD1|NA|TRBV5-4|TRBJ2-7
CASSRLGQGVPEWHF
TGTGCCAGCAGCCGCCTGGGACAGGGGGTACCAGAGTGGCACTTC
>TRBD2|NA|TRBV5-1|TRBJ2-1
CASSSGTSGTGEQFF
TGCGCCAGCAGCTCCGGGACTAGCGGGACCGGTGAGCAGTTCTTC
>TRBD2|NA|TRBV7-2|TRBJ2-3
CASSGSGATDTQYF
TGTGCCAGCAGCGGTAGCGGGGCCACAGATACGCAGTATTTT
>NA|NA|TRBV20-1|TRBJ1-2
CSAVTMSSYTF
TGCAGTGCTGTGACAATGTCCAGCTACACCTTC
>NA|NA|TRBV5-1|TRBJ2-1
CASSASRIGGNEQFF
TGCGCCAGCAGCGCGTCTAGAATAGGGGGCAATGAGCAGTTCTTC
>TRBD2|NA|TRBV30|TRBJ2-5
CAWRTSGLEAQYF
TGTGCCTGGAGAACTAGCGGGTTAGAGGCCCAGTACTTC
>NA|NA|TRBV6-5|TRBJ2-7
CASSAGVSSYEQYF
TGTGCCAGCAGTGCAGGGGTTAGCTCCTACGAGCAGTACTTC
>TRBD2|NA|TRBV4-3|TRBJ2-1
CASSQDSSGRNNEQFF
TGCGCCAGCAGCCAAGATTCTAGCGGGAGGAACAATGAGCAGTTCTTC
>TRBD1|NA|TRBV5-6|TRBJ2-3
CASSSDMTGGPDTQYF
TGTGCCAGCAGCTCCGACATGACAGGGGGCCCAGATACGCAGTATTTT
>NA|NA|TRBV7-8|TRBJ1-4
CASSSLGTVNEKLFF
TGTGCCAGCAGCTCACTCGGGACTGTGAATGAAAAACTGTTTTTT
>TRBD2|NA|TRBV7-2|TRBJ2-1
CASSSPLTSDAYNEQFF
TGTGCCAGCAGCTCACCCCTCACTAGCGACGCCTACAATGAGCAGTTCTTC
>NA|NA|TRBV21-1|TRBJ1-1
CASRVQGPNTEAFF
TGTGCCAGCAGGGTACAGGGGCCGAACACTGAAGCTTTCTTT
>TRBD1|NA|TRBV5-5|TRBJ1-4
CASSPLGQGREKLFF
TGTGCCAGCAGCCCCTTAGGACAGGGGCGGGAAAAACTGTTTTTT
>TRBD2|NA|TRBV7-9|TRBJ2-2
CASGGGGFVSGELFF
TGTGCCAGCGGGGGGGGAGGATTCGTATCCGGGGAGCTGTTTTTT
>TRBD1|NA|TRBV19|TRBJ1-3
CASTGVVAGNTIYF
TGTGCCAGCACAGGGGTGGTAGCTGGAAACACCATATATTTT
>TRBD2|NA|TRBV27|TRBJ2-5
CASSLVPGLAGGGEQETQYF
TGTGCCAGCAGTTTGGTCCCTGGACTAGCGGGGGGGGGTGAGCAAGAGACCCAGTACTTC
>NA|NA|TRBV21-1|TRBJ1-2
CASSKPDRDSKFNYGYTF
TGTGCCAGCAGCAAGCCAGACCGGGACAGCAAGTTTAACTATGGCTACACCTTC
>NA|NA|TRBV20-1|TRBJ1-1
CSASGQIEAFF
TGCAGTGCTAGTGGACAGATTGAAGCTTTCTTT
>NA|NA|TRBV15|TRBJ2-3
CATSRGAALISTDTQYF
TGTGCCACCAGCAGAGGGGCCGCTCTTATTTCCACAGATACGCAGTATTTT
>TRBD1|NA|TRBV7-9|TRBJ1-1
CASSPGQGAFTEAFF
TGTGCCAGCAGCCCCGGACAGGGGGCTTTCACTGAAGCTTTCTTT
>NA|NA|TRBV10-3|TRBJ1-3
CAISRQVSGNTIYF
TGTGCCATCAGCCGACAGGTCTCTGGAAACACCATATATTTT
>NA|NA|TRBV29-1|TRBJ2-6
CSVDFGANVLTF
TGCAGCGTTGACTTTGGGGCCAACGTCCTGACTTTC
>TRBD1|NA|TRBV10-3|TRBJ2-7
CATTGQGAVEQYF
TGTGCCACCACGGGACAGGGAGCGGTCGAGCAGTACTTC
>NA|NA|TRBV2|TRBJ2-7
CASVLGYEQYF
TGTGCCAGCGTACTAGGCTACGAGCAGTACTTC
>NA|NA|TRBV6-5|TRBJ1-5
CASSYSGTHQPQHF
TGTGCCAGCAGTTATTCGGGGACTCATCAGCCCCAGCATTTT
>NA|NA|TRBV5-4|TRBJ1-2
CASSLDGNYGYTF
TGTGCCAGCAGCCTGGACGGGAACTATGGCTACACCTTC
>NA|NA|TRBV11-2|TRBJ1-5
CASSRDITNQPQHF
TGTGCCAGCAGCCGCGACATCACCAATCAGCCCCAGCATTTT